Presented here are 20 T cell receptor beta chains from one specimen sequenced in a study of blood T cell repertoires in COVID-19. Repertoires were generated with immunoSEQ multiplex PCR, while TCRdb's copy carries only in-frame clones and drops some. This sample has 200,000 to 250,000 clones; about 85% occur once, and the top ten carry 15% to 20%. Sequencing was done on a sample of peripheral blood. The receptors were gathered from a man aged 30-40 years with active or convalescent COVID-19.

This clone was seen a handful of times. V and J are TRBV20-1 and TRBJ1-5; 8 bases line up with TRBD1. V lost 3 bases and J lost 2; bases outside the gene matches: 15. Germline CDR1 is DFQATT and CDR2 is SNEGSKA (reference sequence). The CDR3 covers 18 residues. In DNA form, the CDR3 reads TGCAGTGCTAGTGGTGGACAGGGACAAAAGGAGGGCAATCAGCCCCAGCATTTT. Residues: CSASGGQGQKEGNQPQHF.

The genes are TRBV7-2 and TRBJ2-5, with TRBD1 as a possible D gene (6 bases). Trimming pared 3 bases from V and 3 bases from J, leaving 14 bases between. Germline V gives CDR1 SGHTA, CDR2 FQGNSA. This CDR3 contains 15 residues. The CDR3 DNA sequence: TGTGCCAGCAGCTTCTCCGTGGCAGGGGAAGAGACCCAGTACTTC. Protein product: CASSFSVAGEETQYF. The full variable domain, in which reference TRBV7-2 and TRBJ2-5 provide the parts outside the CDR3, is GAGVSQSPSNKVTEKGKDVELRCDPISGHTALYWYRQSLGQGLEFLIYFQGNSAPDKSGLPSDRFSAERTGGSVSTLTIQRTQQEDSAVYLCASSFSVAGEETQYFGPGTRLLVL.

For this clone: This sample includes further DNA sequences coding for the same CDR3. The V and J genes are TRBV7-6 and TRBJ1-2; 7 positions agree with TRBD1. Germline-derived CDR1 and CDR2 are SGHVS and FNYEAQ. The CDR3 spans 13 residues. V was clipped by 5 bases and J by 2 bases; unmatched bases: 2. CDR3 residues: CASSPTGNYGYTF. The CDR3 nucleotides are TGTGCCAGCAGCCCGACAGGGAACTATGGCTACACCTTC. The whole variable domain, remainder taken from reference TRBV7-6 and TRBJ1-2, is GAGVSQSPRYKVTKRGQDVALRCDPISGHVSLYWYRQALGQGPEFLTYFNYEAQQDKSGLPNDRFSAERPEGSISTLTIQRTEQRDSAMYRCASSPTGNYGYTFGSGTRLTVV.

This chain connects TRBV9 to TRBJ1-4; 10 nucleotides agree with TRBD1. Germline CDR1 reads SGDLS; CDR2 reads YYNGEE. The CDR3 consists of 14 residues. The junction had 4 bases not matched to a gene; V was cut back by 3 bases and J by 8 bases. The CDR3 region is CASSGQGAWEKLFF. The DNA for the CDR3 is TGTGCCAGCAGCGGACAGGGGGCCTGGGAAAAACTGTTTTTT.

This chain links TRBV6-6 with TRBJ2-7; no definite D call. The CDR3 is made up of 11 amino acids. V lost 5 bases, J lost 2 bases, and 4 bases lay in between. CDR1 and CDR2 from the germline V gene are MNHNY and SVGAGI (reference sequence). This CDR3 reads CASSPAYEQYF. CDR3 nucleotide sequence: TGTGCCAGCAGTCCGGCCTACGAGCAGTACTTC.

In this sample, this clone turned up a few times. The genes are TRBV5-6 and TRBJ1-6, with D possibly being TRBD1 (6 bases). CDR1 is SGHDT and CDR2 is YYEEEE in the germline V gene. Between the trimmed V and J ends, which lost 1 base and 10 bases, there was a span of 9 bases. CDR3 length equals 13 residues. The CDR3, as DNA: TGTGCCAGCAGCTTGCCAGGGGAATCACCCCTCCACTTT. Translation: CASSLPGESPLHF.

The V gene is TRBV19, the J gene TRBJ1-4; 8 bases map to TRBD1. After removal of 3 bases from V and 8 bases from J, the junction contained 5 bases not matched to a gene. The CDR3 runs to 14 residues. CDR1 is LNHDA, CDR2 SQIVND, per germline (reference sequence). CDR3 in amino acids: CASSISRGREKLFF. The CDR3 region has the DNA TGTGCCAGTAGTATTAGCAGGGGGCGCGAAAAACTGTTTTTT.

The chain is built from TRBV30 and TRBJ1-2, with 7 nucleotides matching TRBD1. CDR1 is GTSNPN and CDR2 is SVGIG in the germline V gene (reference sequence). The CDR3 consists of 14 residues. Trimming at V came to 4 bases and at J to 4 bases, leaving 9 bases not matched to a gene. CDR3 in amino acids: CAWTQGGSGYGYTF. Here the CDR3 DNA reads TGTGCCTGGACTCAGGGGGGATCGGGCTATGGCTACACCTTC.

V gene TRBV10-3 combines with J gene TRBJ1-1; TRBD1 might be the D (5 bases). Trimming removed 10 bases at V and 1 base at J, with 16 bases between. The CDR3 runs 14 residues. From germline, CDR1 is ENHRY and CDR2 SYGVKD. The CDR3 loop reads CATTSTATNTEAFF. The DNA for the CDR3 is TGTGCCACCACATCGACAGCGACGAACACTGAAGCTTTCTTT.

The V call is TRBV30, the J call TRBJ1-2; the match to TRBD1 covers 10 bases. Per the germline V gene, CDR1 is GTSNPN and CDR2 is SVGIG (reference sequence). J gave up 7 bases and V 7 bases, and 12 bases lay outside the gene matches. This CDR3 has 14 amino acids. In DNA, the CDR3 is TGTGCCTCTCCAGACAGGGGGCAAGAGTTTGGCTACACCTTC. It yields the protein CASPDRGQEFGYTF. Together with reference TRBV30 and TRBJ1-2, the CDR3 gives the full variable domain: SQTIHQWPATLVQPVGSPLSLECTVEGTSNPNLYWYRQAAGRGLQLLFYSVGIGQISSEVPQNLSASRPQDRQFILSSKKLLLSDSGFYLCASPDRGQEFGYTFGSGTRLTVV.

This clone was seen a few times. The chain carries TRBV6-5 and TRBJ2-2; D perhaps matches TRBD2 (6 bases). V was pared by 0 bases and J by 6 bases, with 11 bases between. The CDR3 is made up of 15 amino acids. Germline CDR1 MNHEY, CDR2 SVGAGI. Here the CDR3 reads CASSYSTGEAGELFF. The CDR3 region has the DNA TGTGCCAGCAGTTACTCGACCGGGGAGGCCGGGGAGCTGTTTTTT.

This clone has a single count. The CDR3 sequence: CASSLASGSLSYNEQFF. The CDR3 nucleotides are TGTGCCAGCAGTCTCGCAAGCGGGTCCCTTTCCTACAATGAGCAGTTCTTC. V and J are TRBV28 and TRBJ2-1, with a weak D call TRBD2 (6 bases). CDR3 length: 17 residues. CDR1 is MDHEN, CDR2 SYDVKM, per germline. Deletions cut 5 bases from V and 1 base from J, with 18 bases between.

This clone showed up just once. The genes are TRBV9 and TRBJ1-4; TRBD1 is a possible D gene (5 bases). The CDR3 is made up of 15 amino acids. CDR1 and CDR2 from the germline V gene are SGDLS and YYNGEE. V gave up 2 bases and J gave up 3 bases, with 11 bases separating them. The CDR3 nucleotides read TGTGCCAGCAGCGTTTGGGGAGGGGCTAATGAAAAACTGTTTTTT. Translated, it gives CASSVWGGANEKLFF.

This clone has just a few counts. The chain combines TRBV5-4 with TRBJ2-7; TRBD1 matches at 7 bases. V was clipped by 0 bases and J by 6 bases; unmatched bases: 3. The germline V gene has CDR1 SGHNT and CDR2 YYREEE (reference sequence). The CDR3 is made up of 13 amino acids. CDR3: CASSLDPGGEQYF. CDR3 in DNA: TGTGCCAGCAGCTTGGACCCAGGGGGCGAGCAGTACTTC.

The V gene is TRBV28, the J gene TRBJ2-1; D unresolved. The germline V gene has CDR1 MDHEN and CDR2 SYDVKM. The V gene lost 10 bases and the J gene lost 0 bases, with 13 bases spanning the gap. CDR3 length: 14 amino acids. CDR3 protein: CAIKQSSSYNEQFF. Here the CDR3 DNA reads TGTGCCATAAAACAGTCCAGCTCCTACAATGAGCAGTTCTTC.

In its sample, this clone was seen a few times. The chain has TRBV4-2 and TRBJ1-5; 9 bases fit TRBD1. Germline-derived CDR1 and CDR2 are LGHNA and YNFKEQ. Trimming cost V 0 bases and J 8 bases; bases outside gene matches: 5. The CDR3 totals 15 residues. The DNA for the CDR3 is TGTGCCAGCAGCCAAGATAGGGACAGGGCCAAGCCCCAGCATTTT. It specifies CASSQDRDRAKPQHF.

The chain recombines TRBV9 with TRBJ2-1; 16 bases line up with TRBD2. Per germline, CDR1 SGDLS and CDR2 YYNGEE. V trimming: 0 bases; J trimming: 6 bases; junction bases outside the gene matches: 9. The CDR3 spans 19 residues. The CDR3 DNA is TGTGCCAGCAGCGTAGCATCCGGGACTAGCGGGGGGGCGGCCAATGAGCAGTTCTTC. Amino acids: CASSVASGTSGGAANEQFF.

The V gene is TRBV28, the J gene TRBJ1-2, with 7 nucleotides matching TRBD1. This CDR3 is built from 15 residues. Germline loops: CDR1 MDHEN, CDR2 SYDVKM. J lost 0 bases, V lost 4 bases, and 5 bases had no gene match. The CDR3 DNA reads as TGTGCCAGCAGTTCCAACAGGGGAGCTAACTATGGCTACACCTTC. Its protein product is CASSSNRGANYGYTF.

The gene calls are TRBV28 and TRBJ1-3; D is uncertain. Per the germline V gene, CDR1 is MDHEN and CDR2 is SYDVKM. The CDR3 length is 14 residues. Trimming took off 1 base at V and 4 bases at J, with 8 bases between the two ends. The CDR3, as DNA: TGTGCCAGCAGTTTATCCGGAGGGGGAAACACCATATATTTT. Translation: CASSLSGGGNTIYF.

V is TRBV2 and J is TRBJ1-1; D gene ambiguous. With 1 base removed from V and 7 bases from J, the gap between germline ends came to 16 bases. The CDR3 loop spans 15 amino acids. Germline CDR1 reads SNHLY; CDR2 reads FYNNEI. CDR3: CASSEGPGRWNEAFF. Written as DNA, the CDR3 is TGTGCCAGCAGTGAAGGCCCCGGCAGGTGGAATGAAGCTTTCTTT.